What follows are 11 T cell receptor beta chains derived from one specimen sequenced in a study of blood T cell repertoires in COVID-19. Data came from immunoSEQ multiplex PCR; TCRdb stores just in-frame clones and leaves some out. Among some 60,000 clones listed, roughly three quarters were seen once. Source material: peripheral blood. These receptors originate from a human donor in a cohort sampled during active COVID-19.

About this clone: Other nucleotide sequences in the sample specify the same CDR3. This chain joins TRBV6-2 or TRBV6-3 and TRBJ2-7, with D possibly matching TRBD2 (6 bases). The CDR3 extends over 16 amino acids. The germline CDR1 and CDR2 sequences are MNHEY and SVGEGT. Trimming removed 5 bases at V and 0 bases at J, with 17 bases between. The CDR3 nucleotides read TGTGCCAGCAGTCTTTCCGGGGGTTATTTCTCCTACGAGCAGTACTTC. Translated: CASSLSGGYFSYEQYF.

This chain links TRBV29-1 with TRBJ2-6; D is ambiguous. This CDR3 comprises 14 residues. Germline CDR1 reads SQVTM; CDR2 reads ANQGSEA. The V end lost 5 bases, the J end lost 0 bases, and 8 bases lay between the germline ends. This CDR3 is CSVSLSSGANVLTF. The DNA for the CDR3 is TGCAGCGTTTCATTGAGCTCTGGGGCCAACGTCCTGACTTTC. The full variable domain, its missing parts supplied by reference TRBV29-1 and TRBJ2-6, is SAVISQKPSRDICQRGTSLTIQCQVDSQVTMMFWYRQQPGQSLTLIATANQGSEATYESGFVIDKFPISRPNLTFSTLTVSNMSPEDSSIYLCSVSLSSGANVLTFGAGSRLTVL.

The chain couples TRBV4-2 to TRBJ2-7, with TRBD1 as a possible D gene (5 bases). Per the germline V gene, CDR1 is LGHNA and CDR2 is YNFKEQ. This CDR3 region has 16 residues. Trimming took off 0 bases at V and 2 bases at J, with 14 bases between the two ends. The CDR3 loop is CASSQERQLGPYEQYF. CDR3 in DNA: TGTGCCAGCAGCCAAGAGCGACAGCTAGGGCCCTACGAGCAGTACTTC.

The sample holds a few counts of this clone. The rearrangement uses TRBV28 and TRBJ1-1; D is unresolved. The CDR3 contains 13 residues. The germline gives CDR1 MDHEN, CDR2 SYDVKM. The V gene lost 2 bases and the J gene lost 5 bases, with 9 bases spanning the gap. CDR3 sequence: CASSLGGNTEAFF. The CDR3 DNA follows: TGTGCCAGCAGTTTAGGAGGGAATACTGAAGCTTTCTTT.

The chain couples TRBV29-1 to TRBJ1-2; TRBD1 agrees at 11 bases. Germline CDR1 is SQVTM and CDR2 is ANQGSEA. V dropped 7 bases and J dropped 2; count of bases not matched to a gene: 6. There are 14 residues in the CDR3. The CDR3 region is CSARTGGGNYGYTF. The CDR3 DNA reads as TGCAGCGCGCGGACAGGGGGCGGAAACTATGGCTACACCTTC.

The V and J genes are TRBV7-8 and TRBJ2-3, with TRBD2 matching 8 bases. This CDR3 is built from 16 residues. V lost 1 base, J lost 6 bases, and 9 bases stayed unmatched. CDR1 SGHVS and CDR2 FQNEAQ come from the germline V gene. The CDR3 coding sequence is TGTGCCAGCAGCTTAGGGACGGCGGGAGGAGGGGATACGCAGTATTTT. Translated: CASSLGTAGGGDTQYF.

This clone came up a few times. The chain couples TRBV28 to TRBJ1-3; the D gene is possibly TRBD1 (6 bases). Germline V gene data show CDR1 as MDHEN and CDR2 as SYDVKM. The CDR3 loop spans 15 amino acids. V lost 2 bases, J lost 0 bases, and 8 bases lay in between. This CDR3 is CASSLSRGSGNTIYF. In nucleotides, the CDR3 is TGTGCCAGCAGTTTAAGCAGGGGCTCTGGAAACACCATATATTTT.

The chain employs TRBV5-5 and TRBJ1-1, with TRBD1 matching 9 bases. J gave up 4 bases and V 2 bases, and 6 bases lay outside the gene matches. This CDR3 region has 15 residues. Germline loops: CDR1 SGHKS, CDR2 YYEKEE (reference sequence). As DNA, the CDR3 is TGTGCCAGCAGCTTTCAACAGGGGGCGAGCACTGAAGCTTTCTTT. The encoded protein is CASSFQQGASTEAFF.

The rearrangement joins TRBV12-3 or TRBV12-4 to TRBJ1-5; TRBD1 is a possible D gene (5 bases). The CDR3 length is 13 residues. V lost 4 bases and J 4 bases, leaving 8 bases between the germline ends. The CDR3 DNA sequence: TGTGCCAGCAGTTGGGGCCCTAATCAGCCCCAGCATTTT. Translating gives CASSWGPNQPQHF.

The chain joins TRBV7-3 to TRBJ2-3; tentative D call: TRBD2 (5 bases). The V gene's germline CDR1 is SGHTA and CDR2 FQGTGA. The CDR3 consists of 15 residues. The V end was cut by 5 bases, the J end by 3 bases, with 15 bases between. In DNA, the CDR3 is TGTGCCAGCAGCAAGAACTACGGAGGTACAGATACGCAGTATTTT. Encoded protein: CASSKNYGGTDTQYF.

The chain links TRBV4-2 to TRBJ1-4, with D tentatively TRBD1 (5 bases). The ends were cut back, 1 base at V and 4 bases at J, with 10 bases in the middle. Germline CDR1 and CDR2: LGHNA and YNFKEQ. The CDR3 has 15 amino acids. In nucleotides, the CDR3 is TGTGCCAGCAGCCAAGGAAGGAGGGGTAATGAAAAACTGTTTTTT. It encodes CASSQGRRGNEKLFF.